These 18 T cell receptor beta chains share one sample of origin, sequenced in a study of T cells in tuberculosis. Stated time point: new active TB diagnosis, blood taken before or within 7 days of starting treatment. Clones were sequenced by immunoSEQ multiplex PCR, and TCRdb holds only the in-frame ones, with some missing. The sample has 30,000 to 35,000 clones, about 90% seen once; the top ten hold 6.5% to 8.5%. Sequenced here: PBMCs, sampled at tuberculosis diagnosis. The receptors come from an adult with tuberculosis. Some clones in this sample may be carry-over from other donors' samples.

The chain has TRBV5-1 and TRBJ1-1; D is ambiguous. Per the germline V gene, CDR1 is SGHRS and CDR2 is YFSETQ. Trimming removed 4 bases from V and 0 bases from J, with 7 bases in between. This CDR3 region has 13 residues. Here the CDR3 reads CASSIQMNTEAFF. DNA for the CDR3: TGCGCCAGCAGCATCCAAATGAACACTGAAGCTTTCTTT.

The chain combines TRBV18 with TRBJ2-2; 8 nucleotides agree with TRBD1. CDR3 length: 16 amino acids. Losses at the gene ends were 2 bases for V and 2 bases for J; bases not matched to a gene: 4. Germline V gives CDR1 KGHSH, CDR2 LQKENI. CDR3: CASSPTDRANTGELFF. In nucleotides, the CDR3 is TGTGCCAGCTCACCAACGGACAGGGCTAACACCGGGGAGCTGTTTTTT.

This CDR3 is CASRAPQGLFGYEQYF. The CDR3 DNA sequence: TGTGCCAGCAGAGCTCCACAGGGCCTCTTCGGCTACGAGCAGTACTTC. The J gene is TRBJ2-7, the V gene TRBV2; maybe TRBD1 (6 bases). Trimming removed 6 bases at V and 3 bases at J, with 21 bases between. The CDR3 is 16 residues long. From germline, CDR1 is SNHLY and CDR2 FYNNEI.

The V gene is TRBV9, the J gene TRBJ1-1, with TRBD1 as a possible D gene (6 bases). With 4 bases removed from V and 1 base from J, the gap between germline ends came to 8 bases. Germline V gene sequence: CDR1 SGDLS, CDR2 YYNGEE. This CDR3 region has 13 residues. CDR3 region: CASSPTGNTEAFF. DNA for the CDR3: TGTGCCAGCAGCCCGACAGGGAACACTGAAGCTTTCTTT.

The CDR3 DNA sequence: TGTGCCAGCAGCACCCGCGCGTATGGCTACACCTTC. This sequence encodes CASSTRAYGYTF. The V gene is TRBV9, the J gene TRBJ1-2, with D hard to call. With 4 bases removed from V and 5 bases from J, the gap between germline ends came to 9 bases. The CDR3 consists of 12 residues. CDR1 SGDLS and CDR2 YYNGEE come from the germline V gene.

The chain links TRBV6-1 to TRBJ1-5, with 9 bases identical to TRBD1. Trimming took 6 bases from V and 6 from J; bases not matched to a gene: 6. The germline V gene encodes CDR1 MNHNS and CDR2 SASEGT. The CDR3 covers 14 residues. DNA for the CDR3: TGTGCCAGCAGCTTACAGGGGGCGACTCAGCCCCAGCATTTT. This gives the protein CASSLQGATQPQHF.

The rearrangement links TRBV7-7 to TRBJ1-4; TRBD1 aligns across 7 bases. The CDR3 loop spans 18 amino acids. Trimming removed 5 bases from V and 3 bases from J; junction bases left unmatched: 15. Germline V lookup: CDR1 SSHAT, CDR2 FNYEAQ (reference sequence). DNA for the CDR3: TGTGCCAGCAGCCCAACCGAGGAAGGGGGCTATCCTAATGAAAAACTGTTTTTT. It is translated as CASSPTEEGGYPNEKLFF.

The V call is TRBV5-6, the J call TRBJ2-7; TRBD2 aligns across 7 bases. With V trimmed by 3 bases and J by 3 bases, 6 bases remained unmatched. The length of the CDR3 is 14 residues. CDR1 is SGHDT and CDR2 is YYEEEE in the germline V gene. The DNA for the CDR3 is TGTGCCAGCAGCTGGGGGGGTAAGATCTACGAGCAGTACTTC. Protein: CASSWGGKIYEQYF.

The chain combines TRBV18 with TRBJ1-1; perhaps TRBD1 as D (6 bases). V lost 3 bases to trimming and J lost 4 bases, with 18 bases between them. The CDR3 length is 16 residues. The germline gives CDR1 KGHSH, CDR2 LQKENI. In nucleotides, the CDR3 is TGTGCCAGCTCACCCCTGATTGGACAGACGGTCACTGAAGCTTTCTTT. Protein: CASSPLIGQTVTEAFF. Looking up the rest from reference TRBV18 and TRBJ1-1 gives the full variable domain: NAGVMQNPRHLVRRRGQEARLRCSPMKGHSHVYWYRQLPEEGLKFMVYLQKENIIDESGMPKERFSAEFPKEGPSILRIQQVVRGDSAAYFCASSPLIGQTVTEAFFGQGTRLTVV.

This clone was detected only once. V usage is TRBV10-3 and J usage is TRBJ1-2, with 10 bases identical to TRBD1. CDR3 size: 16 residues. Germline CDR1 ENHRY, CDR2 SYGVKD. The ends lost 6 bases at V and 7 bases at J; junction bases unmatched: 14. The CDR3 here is CAISSGQGPKSGGYTF. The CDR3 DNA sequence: TGTGCCATCAGCTCGGGACAGGGGCCTAAATCGGGTGGCTACACCTTC.

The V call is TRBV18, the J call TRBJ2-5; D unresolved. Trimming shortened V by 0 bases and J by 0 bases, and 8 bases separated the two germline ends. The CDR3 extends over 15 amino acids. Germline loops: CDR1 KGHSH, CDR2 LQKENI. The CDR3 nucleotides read TGTGCCAGCTCACCACCGTGGGCAAACCAAGAGACCCAGTACTTC. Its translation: CASSPPWANQETQYF.

The CDR3 here is CASSVTSQSTDTQYF. CDR3 nucleotide sequence: TGTGCCAGCAGCGTAACTAGCCAAAGCACAGATACGCAGTATTTT. This chain connects TRBV9 to TRBJ2-3; D is possibly TRBD2 (6 bases). Germline assignment: CDR1 SGDLS and CDR2 YYNGEE. The CDR3 extends over 15 amino acids. The germline V and J ends were trimmed by 1 base and 0 bases, with 9 bases remaining between them.

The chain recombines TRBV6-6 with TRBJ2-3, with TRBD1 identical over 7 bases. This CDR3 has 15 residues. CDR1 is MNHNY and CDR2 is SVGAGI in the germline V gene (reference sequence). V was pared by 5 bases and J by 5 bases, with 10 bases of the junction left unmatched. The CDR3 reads CASSLQGTVKDTQYF. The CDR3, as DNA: TGTGCCAGCAGTCTACAGGGGACCGTTAAAGATACGCAGTATTTT.

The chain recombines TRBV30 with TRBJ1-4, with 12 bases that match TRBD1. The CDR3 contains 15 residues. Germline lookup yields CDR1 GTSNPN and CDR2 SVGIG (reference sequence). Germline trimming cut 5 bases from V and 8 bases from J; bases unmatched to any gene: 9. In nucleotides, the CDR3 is TGTGCCTGGGGGACAGGGGGCGCAAGGCCCGAAAAACTGTTTTTT. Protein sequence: CAWGTGGARPEKLFF.

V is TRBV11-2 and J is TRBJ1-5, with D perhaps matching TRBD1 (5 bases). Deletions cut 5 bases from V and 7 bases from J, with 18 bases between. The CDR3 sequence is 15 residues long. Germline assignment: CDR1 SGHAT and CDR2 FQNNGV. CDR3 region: CASSQGQGVEQPQHF. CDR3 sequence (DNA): TGTGCCAGCAGCCAAGGACAAGGAGTAGAACAGCCCCAGCATTTT.

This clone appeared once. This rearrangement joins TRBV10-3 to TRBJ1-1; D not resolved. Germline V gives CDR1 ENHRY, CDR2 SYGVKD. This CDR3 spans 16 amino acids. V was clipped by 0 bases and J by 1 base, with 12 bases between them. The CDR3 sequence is CAISESGGSGNTEAFF. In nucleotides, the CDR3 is TGTGCCATCAGTGAGTCGGGAGGTTCAGGGAACACTGAAGCTTTCTTT.

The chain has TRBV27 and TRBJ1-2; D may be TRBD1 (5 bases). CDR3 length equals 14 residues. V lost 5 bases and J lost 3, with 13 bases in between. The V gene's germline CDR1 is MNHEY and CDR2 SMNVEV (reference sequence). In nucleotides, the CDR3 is TGTGCCAGCAGTAGACTAGTAGGGGACTATGGCTACACCTTC. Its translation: CASSRLVGDYGYTF.

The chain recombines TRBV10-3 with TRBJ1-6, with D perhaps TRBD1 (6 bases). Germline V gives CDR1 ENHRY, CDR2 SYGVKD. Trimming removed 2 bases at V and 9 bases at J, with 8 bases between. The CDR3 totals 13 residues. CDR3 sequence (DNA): TGTGCCATCAGTGAGGACAGGAGTTCACCCCTCCACTTT. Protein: CAISEDRSSPLHF.